The entry below describes one TCR beta chain. This clonotype was detected a few times. No cognate antigen has been identified for it. One base away there is no much larger clone; base qualities are not given. From cysteine to phenylalanine, the CDR3 is 13 amino acids long. Here the CDR3 DNA is all that survives: 39 bases in frame from base 1. The V and J ends are trimmed by 4 bases and 2 bases, leaving 8 bases between them. Looking up the germline V gene yields CDR1 MNHEY and CDR2 SVGEGT. These data come from a study of CD8 T cells in Susac syndrome (dated by TCRdb to between 2019 and 2020). The study in broad terms: Repertoire sequencing was used to test whether CD8+ T cell activation and differentiation in Susac syndrome was antigen driven. The study compared CD8+ T cell repertoire clonality among over 9 healthy donors, roughly 14 Susac syndrome patients and fewer than 19 multiple sclerosis patients. Study-wide conclusions, independent of this receptor: The number of individuals in the TCR sequencing and HLA analysis was acknowledged as relatively small.

RNA was extracted using the RNeasy kit, and about 0.5 to 1 ug of the RNA was reverse transcribed with random hexamers. The immunoSEQ multiplex PCR assay, which covers 54 Vbeta and 13 Jbeta segments, was used to amplify TCR beta CDR3 regions. Bias from PCR amplification was corrected by using a synthetic template baseline for primer optimization and for computational correction. In the original analysis: Only productive sequences were kept, with reads annotated to V, D and J genes according to IMGT and analyzed in immunoSEQ Analyzer. Clonality was computed as one minus Shannon entropy normalized by log2 of the number of productive unique sequences. For each patient and control, public and private clones were evaluated within the 100 most prevalent clones. A clone was defined as Susac-specific if it was absent from the healthy and MS cohorts, from 1052 published viral clones and from other ImmuneACCESS disease sequences. TCRdb redid the processing of the public reads, applying fastp at Q25 and MiXCR, and retained in-frame beta chains. Rows merge per CDR3 protein into single entries with the most common DNA and genes. Here the V and J calls rest on TCRdb's processing, not on the authors' analysis. The sample yields fewer than 150,000 distinct CDR3 sequences; 90% to 95% were counted once. The top ten hold approximately 0.24% of the sample.

High-throughput TCR beta sequencing profiled peripheral blood CD8+ and CD4+ T cells from healthy donors, Susac syndrome patients and multiple sclerosis patients. The multiple sclerosis controls were treatment-naive patients who had stable or active relapsing-remitting disease and met the revised McDonald criteria. CD8+ TEMRA cells were enriched by FACS, while bulk CD8+ and CD4+ T cells were purified by magnetic negative isolation. Blood was collected in EDTA tubes and processed within 24 hours, with PBMCs isolated through density gradient centrifugation. PBMCs intended for TCR sequencing were cryopreserved in liquid nitrogen and thawed later in a water bath at 37 degrees C. Purity of sorted or isolated CD4+, CD8+ and CD8+ TEMRA cells was at least 90%.

This receptor was taken from a human donor with multiple sclerosis. The sample comprised CD8+ T cells from PBMCs. Recombination connected TRBV6-2 or TRBV6-3 to TRBJ2-5, with no D gene named confidently. For the CDR3, the sequence is CASSLTRQETQYF. DNA sequence: TGTGCCAGCAGTTTAACGAGGCAAGAGACCCAGTACTTC.